This TCR beta chain was sequenced during a study of T-cell reconstitution after alpha-beta-depleted transplantation in children. The authors prepared the TCRbeta library with unique molecular identifiers. One entry per CDR3 protein results from TCRdb running MiXCR on the PCR reads. The sample holds approximately 200,000 distinct CDR3 sequences, 14% to 15% seen once. Germline trimming cut 0 bases from V and 4 bases from J; bases unmatched to any gene: 3. CDR1 and CDR2 from the germline V gene are SGHTA and FQGNSA. CDR3 length: 15 residues. The chain links TRBV7-2 to TRBJ1-1, with 9 bases lining up with TRBD1. This sequence originates from a human donor who donated a stem cell graft to a child with acute lymphoblastic leukemia. The sequenced sample was PBMCs from the stem cell graft donor, obtained from the stem cell graft. CDR3 in DNA: TGTGCCAGCAGCTTAGCGGACAGGGGCGGCACTGAAGCTTTCTTT. This encodes CASSLADRGGTEAFF.